This T cell receptor (beta chain) was captured by sequencing in a study of identical twins. Trimming stripped 0 bases from V and 0 bases from J, with 6 bases between. Germline V gene sequence: CDR1 LGHNA, CDR2 YSLEER. The CDR3 is made up of 15 amino acids. This clonotype was detected ten times or more. What it binds is not known. Donors were all healthy Caucasians. In TCRdb, the 5' RACE reads were re-called with MiXCR into one record per CDR3 protein. The repertoire includes around 290,000 distinct CDR3 sequences, roughly 9% of them detected once, and roughly 6.4% sits in the top ten. Findings and limits, study-wide: Alpha sequences that were out-of-frame and twin-shared showed an excess of low generation probability. Because invariant MAIT and iNKT cells could be present, zero-insertion analyses could be partly confounded.

These records were also assigned to another study, of yellow fever vaccine responses in identical twins.

Source material: CD8+ T cells sorted from blood. The V call is TRBV4-3, the J call TRBJ2-1; the D is unclear. The TCR was taken from a woman aged 18 to 35 in good health. CDR3 loop: CASSQDPRSYNEQFF. CDR3 DNA: TGCGCCAGCAGCCAAGACCCACGCTCCTACAATGAGCAGTTCTTC.